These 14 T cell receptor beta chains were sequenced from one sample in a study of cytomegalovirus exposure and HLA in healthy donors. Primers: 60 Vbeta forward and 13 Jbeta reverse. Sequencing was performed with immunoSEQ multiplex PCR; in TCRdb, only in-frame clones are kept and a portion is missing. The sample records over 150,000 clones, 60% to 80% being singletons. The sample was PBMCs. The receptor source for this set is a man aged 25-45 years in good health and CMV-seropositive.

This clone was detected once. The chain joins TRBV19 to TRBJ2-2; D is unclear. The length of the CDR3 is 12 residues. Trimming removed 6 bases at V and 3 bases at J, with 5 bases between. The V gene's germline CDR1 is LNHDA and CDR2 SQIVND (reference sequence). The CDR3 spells CASSTYTGELFF. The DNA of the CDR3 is TGTGCCAGTAGCACATACACCGGGGAGCTGTTTTTT.

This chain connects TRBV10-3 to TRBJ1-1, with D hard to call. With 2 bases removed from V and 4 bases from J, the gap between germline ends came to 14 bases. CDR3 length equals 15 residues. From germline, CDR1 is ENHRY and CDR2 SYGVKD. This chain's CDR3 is CAISEDPGRGTEAFF. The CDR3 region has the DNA TGTGCCATCAGTGAGGATCCAGGCCGGGGCACTGAAGCTTTCTTT.

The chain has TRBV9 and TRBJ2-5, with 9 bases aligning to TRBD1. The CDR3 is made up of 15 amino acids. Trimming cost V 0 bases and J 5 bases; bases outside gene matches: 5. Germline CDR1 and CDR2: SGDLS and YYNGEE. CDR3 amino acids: CASSVVQGARETQYF. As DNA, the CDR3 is TGTGCCAGCAGCGTAGTACAGGGGGCGCGGGAGACCCAGTACTTC.

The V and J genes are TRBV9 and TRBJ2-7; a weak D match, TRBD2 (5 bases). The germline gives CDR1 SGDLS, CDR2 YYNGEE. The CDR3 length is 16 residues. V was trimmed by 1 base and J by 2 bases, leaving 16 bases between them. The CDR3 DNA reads TGTGCCAGCAGCGTATTCTGGGGTGCGGGCCCCTACGAGCAGTACTTC. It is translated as CASSVFWGAGPYEQYF.

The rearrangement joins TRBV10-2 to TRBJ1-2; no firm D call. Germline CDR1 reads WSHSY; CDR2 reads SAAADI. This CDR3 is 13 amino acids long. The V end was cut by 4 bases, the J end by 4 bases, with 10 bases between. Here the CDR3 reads CASSVMATYGYTF. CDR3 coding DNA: TGCGCCAGCAGTGTAATGGCCACCTATGGCTACACCTTC.

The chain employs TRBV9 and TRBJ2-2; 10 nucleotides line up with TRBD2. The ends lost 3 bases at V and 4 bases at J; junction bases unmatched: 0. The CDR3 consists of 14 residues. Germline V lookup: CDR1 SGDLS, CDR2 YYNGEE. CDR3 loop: CASSEREGTGELFF. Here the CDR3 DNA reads TGTGCCAGCAGCGAGCGGGAGGGCACCGGGGAGCTGTTTTTT.

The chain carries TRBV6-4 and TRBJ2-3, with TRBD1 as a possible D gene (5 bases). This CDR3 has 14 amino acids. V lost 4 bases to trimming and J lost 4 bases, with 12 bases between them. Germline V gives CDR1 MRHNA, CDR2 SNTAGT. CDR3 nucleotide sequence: TGTGCCAGCAGTGTAGGCCCAGGGTCAGATACGCAGTATTTT. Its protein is CASSVGPGSDTQYF.

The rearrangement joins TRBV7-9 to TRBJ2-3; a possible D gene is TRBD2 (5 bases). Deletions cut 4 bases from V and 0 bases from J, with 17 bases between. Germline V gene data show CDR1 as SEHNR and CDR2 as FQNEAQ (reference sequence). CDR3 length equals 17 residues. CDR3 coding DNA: TGTGCCAGCAGCTCCTCCGTTTCTAGCAGTAGCACAGATACGCAGTATTTT. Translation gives CASSSSVSSSSTDTQYF.

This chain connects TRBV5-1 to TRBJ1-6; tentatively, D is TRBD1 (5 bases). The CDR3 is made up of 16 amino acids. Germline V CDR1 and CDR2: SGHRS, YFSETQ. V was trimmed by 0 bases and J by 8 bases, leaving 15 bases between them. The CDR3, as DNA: TGCGCCAGCAGCTTGGATTATAGGGGTGGGGATTCACCCCTCCACTTT. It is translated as CASSLDYRGGDSPLHF.

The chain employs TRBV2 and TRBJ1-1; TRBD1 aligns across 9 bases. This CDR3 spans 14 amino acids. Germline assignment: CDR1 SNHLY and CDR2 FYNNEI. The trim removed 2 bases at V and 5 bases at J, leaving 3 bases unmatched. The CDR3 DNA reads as TGTGCCAGCAGTGAACGACAGGGGGGGACTGAAGCTTTCTTT. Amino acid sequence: CASSERQGGTEAFF.

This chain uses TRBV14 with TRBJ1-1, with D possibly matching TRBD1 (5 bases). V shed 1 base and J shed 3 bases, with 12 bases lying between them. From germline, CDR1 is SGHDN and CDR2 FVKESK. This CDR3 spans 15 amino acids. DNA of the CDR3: TGTGCCAGCAGCCAAGGGGGCCCCCTGGACACTGAAGCTTTCTTT. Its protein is CASSQGGPLDTEAFF.

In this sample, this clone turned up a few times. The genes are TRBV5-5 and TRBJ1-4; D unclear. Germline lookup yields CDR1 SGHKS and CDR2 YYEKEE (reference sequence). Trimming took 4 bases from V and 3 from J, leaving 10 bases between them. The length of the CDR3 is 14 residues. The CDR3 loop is CASSPGRANEKLFF. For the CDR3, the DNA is TGTGCCAGCAGCCCCGGGAGGGCTAATGAAAAACTGTTTTTT. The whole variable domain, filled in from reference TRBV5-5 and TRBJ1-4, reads DAGVTQSPTHLIKTRGQQVTLRCSPISGHKSVSWYQQVLGQGPQFIFQYYEKEERGRGNFPDRFSARQFPNYSSELNVNALLLGDSALYLCASSPGRANEKLFFGSGTQLSVL.

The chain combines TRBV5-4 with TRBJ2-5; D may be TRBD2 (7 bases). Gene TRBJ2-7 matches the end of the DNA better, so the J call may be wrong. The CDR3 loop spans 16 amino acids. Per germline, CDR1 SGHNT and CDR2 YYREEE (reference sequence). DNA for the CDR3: TGTGCCAGCAGCCAAGGGGGGACGGGAGGCATCTCCGAGCAGTACTTC. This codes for CASSQGGTGGISEQYF.

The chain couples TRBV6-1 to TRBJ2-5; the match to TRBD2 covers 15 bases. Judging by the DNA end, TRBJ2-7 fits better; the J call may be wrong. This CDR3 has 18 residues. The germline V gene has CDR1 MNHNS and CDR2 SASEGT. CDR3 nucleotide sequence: TGTGCCAGCAGTGAAGCCCCCCGGACTAGCGGGAGGGCCTACGAGCAGTACTTC. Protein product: CASSEAPRTSGRAYEQYF.